The clone carrying this T cell receptor beta chain showed up just a few times. Its cognate antigen is unknown. Expressed TCRB transcripts were sequenced because the isolated RNA had all been reverse transcribed beforehand. Here immunoSEQ multiplex PCR was the method, and the copy in TCRdb shows in-frame clones only, minus some. This sample has fewer than 500,000 clones, with approximately 15% found just once. These data originate in a study of beta chain features in type 1 diabetes. The study's findings and limits: Significant though moderate, a shortening of TCRB CDR3s appeared in all four CD4+ subsets of Type 1 diabetes patients.

Germline V gene lookup returns CDR1 SNHLY and CDR2 FYNNEI. This CDR3 contains 13 residues. J lost 2 bases, V lost 6 bases, and 3 bases had no gene match. The source is a man aged 30 to 45 in good health. Input material: naive CD4+ T cells from blood. The chain combines TRBV2 with TRBJ2-7; TRBD2 aligns across 8 bases. The chain's CDR3 is CASSAGLAYEQYV. Written as DNA, the CDR3 is TGTGCCAGCAGCGCGGGACTAGCCTACGAGCAGTACGTC.